This T cell receptor beta chain comes out of a study of blood T cell repertoires in COVID-19. Study-level background: Sites across the United States, Italy and Spain contributed samples from acute and convalescent COVID-19.

Repertoires were generated with immunoSEQ multiplex PCR, while TCRdb's copy carries only in-frame clones and drops some. The sample carries roughly 90,000 clones, roughly 84% recorded once. CDR1 is SNHLY, CDR2 FYNNEI, per germline. This CDR3 region has 13 residues. V shed 6 bases, J shed 4 bases, and the junction held 1 base outside the gene matches. The chain recombines TRBV2 with TRBJ2-3, with 10 bases that match TRBD2. The sequencing sample was made of peripheral blood. The receptor was isolated from a woman over 75 with active or convalescent COVID-19. In nucleotides, the CDR3 is TGTGCCAGCAGGAGCGGGGGGGCAGATACGCAGTATTTT. The encoded protein is CASRSGGADTQYF. Combining the CDR3 with reference TRBV2 and TRBJ2-3 gives the whole variable domain EPEVTQTPSHQVTQMGQEVILRCVPISNHLYFYWYRQILGQKVEFLVSFYNNEISEKSEIFDDQFSVERPDGSNFTLKIRSTKLEDSAMYFCASRSGGADTQYFGPGTRLTVL.